Below, one T cell receptor beta chain is given with its context. Its antigen is currently unknown. TCRdb reprocessed the RACE reads via MiXCR and lists one record per CDR3 protein. The sample lists tens of thousands of distinct CDR3 sequences; over 7.5% were seen once. Stated time point: patch test 1, 2 weeks after DPC sensitization. Documented treatment: therapeutic diphenylcyclopropenone sensitization with weekly scalp DPC. The data were obtained in a study of human T cells and chemical hapten exposure. Study-level points and caveats: The study found that PT1 expanded TCR counts correlated positively with patch test score.

Trimming shortened V by 5 bases and J by 8 bases, and 7 bases separated the two germline ends. The CDR3 consists of 11 residues. CDR1 and CDR2 (germline): MNHEY, SVGEGT. The receptor was isolated from a middle-aged woman with alopecia areata. Some clones in this sample may be carry-over from other donors' samples. This specimen was whole blood, taken in connection with sensitization to the hapten diphenylcyclopropenone (DPC). The gene calls are TRBV6-2 or TRBV6-3 and TRBJ1-5; D is unclear. This CDR3 reads CASSGGEPQHF. The CDR3 DNA follows: TGTGCCAGCAGTGGAGGAGAGCCCCAGCATTTT.